The 17 T cell receptor beta chains below were found in one sample sequenced in a study of cytomegalovirus exposure and HLA in healthy donors. PCR amplification relied on 60 Vbeta primers (plus 13 Jbeta primers). Clones were sequenced by immunoSEQ multiplex PCR, and TCRdb holds only the in-frame ones, with some missing. The data hold 90,000 to 120,000 clones, with approximately 80% observed a single time. Sequencing used PBMCs. These TCRs come from a female donor in good health and CMV-seropositive.

The gene calls are TRBV6-1 and TRBJ1-5; D gene unclear. The CDR3 has 14 residues. The V gene's germline CDR1 is MNHNS and CDR2 SASEGT. Trimming removed 7 bases at V and 0 bases at J, with 10 bases between. The chain's CDR3 is CASNTYYSNQPQHF. Here the CDR3 DNA reads TGTGCCAGCAATACATATTATAGCAATCAGCCCCAGCATTTT.

The chain links TRBV29-1 to TRBJ2-2; no clear D. V lost 7 bases, J lost 1 base, and 4 bases lay in between. Looked up from germline, CDR1 is SQVTM and CDR2 is ANQGSEA. This CDR3 spans 11 amino acids. The CDR3 region is CSGRNTGELFF. The CDR3 region has the DNA TGCAGCGGTAGGAACACCGGGGAGCTGTTTTTT.

This chain joins TRBV5-1 and TRBJ1-1, with 8 positions matching TRBD1. The CDR3 is made up of 19 amino acids. The trim removed 3 bases at V and 1 base at J, leaving 17 bases unmatched. Germline CDR1 and CDR2: SGHRS and YFSETQ. The CDR3: CASSSRTGGRQGTNTEAFF. DNA for the CDR3: TGCGCCAGCAGCTCGAGGACGGGGGGCAGACAGGGGACGAACACTGAAGCTTTCTTT.

The chain recombines TRBV9 with TRBJ2-6; tentatively, D is TRBD1 (6 bases). Germline V gene sequence: CDR1 SGDLS, CDR2 YYNGEE. Trimming took 1 base from V and 3 from J, leaving 8 bases between them. The CDR3 is 15 residues long. The CDR3 spells CASSVQGFGANVLTF. DNA for the CDR3: TGTGCCAGCAGCGTACAGGGGTTTGGGGCCAACGTCCTGACTTTC. Combining the CDR3 with reference TRBV9 and TRBJ2-6 gives the whole variable domain DSGVTQTPKHLITATGQRVTLRCSPRSGDLSVYWYQQSLDQGLQFLIQYYNGEERAKGNILERFSAQQFPDLHSELNLSSLELGDSALYFCASSVQGFGANVLTFGAGSRLTVL.

The genes are TRBV7-9 and TRBJ2-3; 8 bases fit TRBD2. This CDR3 has 15 residues. Per the germline V gene, CDR1 is SEHNR and CDR2 is FQNEAQ (reference sequence). Trimming at V came to 5 bases and at J to 0 bases, leaving 4 bases not matched to a gene. The CDR3 coding sequence is TGTGCCAGCAGCCGTAGCGGGATAAGCACAGATACGCAGTATTTT. It yields the protein CASSRSGISTDTQYF.

This clone has only one observation. V gene TRBV21-1 combines with J gene TRBJ1-2; the table's TRBD1 call for D was not verified on the DNA. TRBV21-1 is deemed a pseudogene. The CDR3 is 12 amino acids. CDR3 sequence: CASATGDYGYTF. The CDR3 coding sequence is TGTGCCAGCGCTACAGGGGACTATGGCTACACCTTC.

This rearrangement joins TRBV7-2 to TRBJ2-7; TRBD1 aligns across 10 bases. The CDR3 consists of 15 residues. CDR1 and CDR2 (germline): SGHTA, FQGNSA. Trimming at V came to 5 bases and at J to 3 bases, leaving 7 bases not matched to a gene. DNA for the CDR3: TGTGCCAGCAGCCTAACGGGACAGGGGTTCTACGAGCAGTACTTC. Translating gives CASSLTGQGFYEQYF.

In its sample, this clone was seen once. CDR3 in DNA: TGTGCCATCGGTAAGCCGGGACAGATCTCTGGGGCCAACGTCCTGACTTTC. As protein: CAIGKPGQISGANVLTF. The chain is built from TRBV10-3 and TRBJ2-6; 7 nucleotides line up with TRBD1. The trim removed 8 bases at V and 0 bases at J, leaving 10 bases unmatched. The CDR3 consists of 17 residues. CDR1 is ENHRY, CDR2 SYGVKD, per germline.

CDR3 sequence: CASSLAGTGGTGELFF. The CDR3 DNA follows: TGTGCCAGCAGCCTAGCCGGGACAGGAGGGACCGGGGAGCTGTTTTTT. V and J are TRBV7-3 and TRBJ2-2, with 8 bases fitting TRBD1. Germline-derived CDR1 and CDR2 are SGHTA and FQGTGA. V lost 5 bases, J lost 5 bases, and 10 bases stayed unmatched. The CDR3 length is 16 residues.

The CDR3 loop is CASSLLSRQETQYF. CDR3 sequence (DNA): TGTGCCAGCAGTTTATTGTCTCGGCAAGAGACCCAGTACTTC. J is TRBJ2-5 and V is TRBV28; D is unclear. Between the trimmed V and J ends, which lost 1 base and 2 bases, there was a span of 8 bases. This CDR3 has 14 amino acids. CDR1 MDHEN and CDR2 SYDVKM come from the germline V gene.

This chain uses TRBV15 with TRBJ2-6; D remains ambiguous. The CDR3 sequence is 15 residues long. V lost 1 base and J 0 bases, leaving 4 bases between the germline ends. Germline V gene data show CDR1 as LNHNV and CDR2 as YYDKDF (reference sequence). CDR3 residues: CATSRAVSGANVLTF. CDR3 bases: TGTGCCACCAGCAGAGCAGTCTCTGGGGCCAACGTCCTGACTTTC.

This clone was seen a handful of times. The V and J genes are TRBV18 and TRBJ2-2; D is possibly TRBD1 (6 bases). V dropped 0 bases and J dropped 5 bases, with 13 bases sitting between them. CDR1 KGHSH and CDR2 LQKENI come from the germline V gene. CDR3 length: 16 residues. CDR3 DNA: TGTGCCAGCTCACCACCGGTGGGACACGCAACCGGGGAGCTGTTTTTT. Translating it yields CASSPPVGHATGELFF.

The chain couples TRBV29-1 to TRBJ2-1, with 7 bases matching TRBD2. The CDR3 runs to 18 residues. In germline, CDR1 is SQVTM, CDR2 ANQGSEA. The V gene end was trimmed by 2 bases and the J gene end by 9 bases; junction bases not matched to a gene: 22. CDR3 amino acids: CSVEFGSVEASGLGEQFF. The CDR3 DNA sequence: TGCAGCGTTGAATTCGGGTCCGTTGAGGCTAGCGGTCTCGGTGAGCAGTTCTTC.

The chain joins TRBV2 to TRBJ2-3; TRBD2 matches 7 bases. CDR3 length: 16 amino acids. Germline assignment: CDR1 SNHLY and CDR2 FYNNEI. The trim removed 2 bases at V and 1 base at J, leaving 6 bases unmatched. The CDR3 nucleotides read TGTGCCAGCAGTGAAACCAGCGGGGACCGCACAGATACGCAGTATTTT. This encodes CASSETSGDRTDTQYF.

The genes are TRBV28 and TRBJ2-7, with TRBD2 matching over 8 bases. The ends lost 5 bases at V and 5 bases at J; junction bases unmatched: 14. Germline V gene sequence: CDR1 MDHEN, CDR2 SYDVKM. The CDR3 extends over 16 amino acids. This CDR3 is CASSTRGSGTRHEQYF. CDR3 nucleotide sequence: TGTGCCAGCAGTACCAGGGGTAGCGGGACTCGCCACGAGCAGTACTTC.

Comments on this clone: The same CDR3 arises from other DNA sequences in this sample as well. The chain recombines TRBV11-2 with TRBJ2-3; D call uncertain. Germline V gene sequence: CDR1 SGHAT, CDR2 FQNNGV. The CDR3 extends over 11 amino acids. The V and J ends lost 5 bases and 2 bases respectively, with 2 bases between them. CDR3 region: CASSHTDTQYF. The CDR3 DNA follows: TGTGCCAGCAGCCACACAGATACGCAGTATTTT.

The rearrangement uses TRBV6-5 and TRBJ1-1; D not certain. Germline loops: CDR1 MNHEY, CDR2 SVGAGI. CDR3 length equals 13 residues. Trimming took 6 bases from V and 10 from J, leaving 18 bases between them. The CDR3 bases are TGTGCCAGCAGCCCGCCGGGGTCCCGGGGAGCTTTCTTT. Translating gives CASSPPGSRGAFF.